The clone carrying this T cell receptor beta chain has a handful of counts. This record comes from a study of beta chain features in type 1 diabetes. Expressed TCRB transcripts were sequenced because the entire RNA isolate underwent reverse transcription. Profiling relied on immunoSEQ multiplex PCR, and the TCRdb table lists in-frame clones only, not all of them. The sample holds 620,000 or so clones, about 16% seen once. There are 14 residues in the CDR3. Trimming shortened V by 3 bases and J by 10 bases, and 13 bases separated the two germline ends. Germline V lookup: CDR1 MDHEN, CDR2 SYDVKM. The chain carries TRBV28 and TRBJ1-6; unclear D gene. This TCR derives from a man younger than 30 in good health. Sample: naive CD4+ T cells from blood. DNA of the CDR3: TGTGCCAGCAGTTTGAGTCGAAGAGGGTCACCCCTCCACTTT. Residues: CASSLSRRGSPLHF.